Below, one TCR beta chain is given with its context. The antigen remains unidentified. An equimolar mix of two oligonucleotides served as the beta constant-region primer for TRBC1 and TRBC2. Four rounds of PCR amplified the ligated cDNA using nested alpha and beta constant-region primers plus SP2. TCRdb redid the calling of the UMI-ligation and nested PCR reads with MiXCR, one entry per CDR3 protein. The sample lists 120,000 to 150,000 distinct CDR3 sequences; 22% were seen once. The data are from a study of naive and memory T cell subsets. Findings and limits, study-wide: Especially in CD8 cells, naive repertoires contained a few larger clonotypes, possibly CD45RA-re-expressing memory cells.

The clonotype comes from a human donor in good health. Sequenced: naive CD4+ T cells from blood.

The CDR3, as DNA: TGCAGCGTTGAAGGGGGTCAAAGACGGACCATGAACACTGAAGCTTTCTTT. Protein product: CSVEGGQRRTMNTEAFF. The gene calls are TRBV29-1 and TRBJ1-1; D is unclear. This CDR3 is built from 17 residues. The germline V gene has CDR1 SQVTM and CDR2 ANQGSEA. Trimming removed 1 base from V and 0 bases from J, with 18 bases in between.